This entry lists 32 T cell receptor beta chains sequenced from one sample in a study of spatial heterogeneity in lung cancer. Time point here: sample taken at primary tumor resection. Whole RNA, isolated from tumor, nontumor lung or frozen PBMC, was sequenced without prior sorting. MiXCR, applied by TCRdb to the 5' RACE reads, yields one record per CDR3 protein. The data contain about 23,000 distinct CDR3 sequences, about 5.1% of them singletons. The starting material was PBMCs, obtained at surgery. The receptors here all came from a male donor with early-stage non-small cell lung cancer.

On this clonotype: This may come from a read error, since a much larger clone is one base off. The chain combines TRBV6-5 with TRBJ1-1; D gene uncertain. CDR1 and CDR2 from the germline V gene are MNHEY and SVGAGI. The CDR3 has 13 amino acids. For the CDR3, the DNA is TGTGTCAGCAGTCTAATCTCGAACACTGAAGCTTTCTTT. Translated, it gives CVSSLISNTEAFF.

Ten or more counts support this clonotype. The chain has TRBV5-4 and TRBJ1-2; TRBD1 might be the D (6 bases). Germline V gene sequence: CDR1 SGHNT, CDR2 YYREEE (reference sequence). V was clipped by 2 bases and J by 9 bases, with 17 bases between them. This CDR3 comprises 14 residues. This chain's CDR3 is CASSFPPAGGSYTF. The CDR3 nucleotides are TGTGCCAGCAGCTTCCCCCCAGCGGGGGGCAGCTACACCTTC. Looking up the rest from reference TRBV5-4 and TRBJ1-2 gives the full variable domain: ETGVTQSPTHLIKTRGQQVTLRCSSQSGHNTVSWYQQALGQGPQFIFQYYREEENGRGNFPPRFSGLQFPNYSSELNVNALELDDSALYLCASSFPPAGGSYTFGSGTRLTVV.

This clonotype showed up just a few times. CDR3 in amino acids: CASSNRIASYNEQFF. The CDR3, as DNA: TGTGCCAGCAGCAACCGAATTGCGTCTTACAATGAGCAGTTCTTC. V is TRBV6-6 and J is TRBJ2-1, with D unresolved. The V end lost 6 bases, the J end lost 4 bases, and 16 bases lay between the germline ends. CDR1 MNHNY and CDR2 SVGAGI come from the germline V gene (reference sequence). The CDR3 has 15 amino acids.

This clonotype was seen many times. The J gene is TRBJ2-7, the V gene TRBV29-1, with D perhaps TRBD1 (6 bases). Germline CDR1 reads SQVTM; CDR2 reads ANQGSEA. Trimming stripped 1 base from V and 3 bases from J, with 10 bases between. The CDR3 has 13 residues. CDR3 sequence (DNA): TGCAGCGTTGAAGGGTCCAGGGGCTACGAGCAGTACTTC. As protein: CSVEGSRGYEQYF.

This clonotype was recorded at least ten times. The chain couples TRBV12-3 or TRBV12-4 to TRBJ2-1; TRBD1 matches at 9 bases. The CDR3 extends over 15 amino acids. V gave up 5 bases and J gave up 5 bases; unmatched junction bases: 7. CDR3 protein: CASSIGQGTNNEQFF. CDR3 nucleotide sequence: TGTGCCAGCAGTATAGGACAGGGGACTAACAATGAGCAGTTCTTC.

This clonotype was counted ten times or more. The chain has TRBV7-9 and TRBJ2-5, with 12 bases fitting TRBD1. The germline V gene encodes CDR1 SEHNR and CDR2 FQNEAQ (reference sequence). V was pared by 5 bases and J by 4 bases, with 11 bases of the junction left unmatched. The CDR3 runs 17 residues. CDR3 in amino acids: CASSPRGQGARGETQYF. Here the CDR3 DNA reads TGTGCCAGCAGCCCGAGGGGACAGGGGGCGCGGGGAGAGACCCAGTACTTC.

This clonotype came up many times. The V call is TRBV11-3, the J call TRBJ2-3; no clear D gene. The CDR3 is 10 amino acids. From germline, CDR1 is SGHNT and CDR2 YENEEA. Trimming took 9 bases from V and 5 from J, leaving 6 bases between them. In nucleotides, the CDR3 is TGTGCCAGACCAAAAGATACGCAGTATTTT. This translates into CARPKDTQYF. The complete variable domain, with remaining parts taken from reference TRBV11-3 and TRBJ2-3, reads EAGVVQSPRYKIIEKKQPVAFWCNPISGHNTLYWYLQNLGQGPELLIRYENEEAVDDSQLPKDRFSAERLKGVDSTLKIQPAELGDSAVYLCARPKDTQYFGPGTRLTVL.

This clonotype came up many times. The CDR3 spells CATSPGRGGYGYTF. In nucleotides, the CDR3 is TGTGCCACCAGCCCGGGGAGAGGTGGGTATGGCTACACCTTC. The chain links TRBV15 to TRBJ1-2, with D unresolved. The V end was cut by 5 bases, the J end by 5 bases, with 15 bases between. The germline gives CDR1 LNHNV, CDR2 YYDKDF (reference sequence). The CDR3 extends over 14 amino acids.

In its sample, this clonotype was seen many times. J is TRBJ2-1 and V is TRBV28; 8 nucleotides line up with TRBD1. Germline assignment: CDR1 MDHEN and CDR2 SYDVKM. V lost 5 bases to trimming and J lost 11 bases; unmatched junction nucleotides: 11. The CDR3 length is 14 residues. CDR3 sequence reads: CASSGSDRGPKQFF. The CDR3 DNA is TGTGCCAGCAGTGGATCAGACAGGGGCCCAAAGCAGTTCTTC. Complete variable domain (other parts from reference TRBV28 and TRBJ2-1): DVKVTQSSRYLVKRTGEKVFLECVQDMDHENMFWYRQDPGLGLRLIYFSYDVKMKEKGDIPEGYSVSREKKERFSLILESASTNQTSMYLCASSGSDRGPKQFFGPGTRLTVL.

The chain links TRBV18 to TRBJ2-1; the match to TRBD2 covers 7 bases. Germline CDR1 is KGHSH and CDR2 is LQKENI. Trimming at V came to 3 bases and at J to 0 bases, leaving 5 bases not matched to a gene. The CDR3 totals 16 residues. Written as DNA, the CDR3 is TGTGCCAGCTCACCCGGCGGGAGAGGCTCCTACAATGAGCAGTTCTTC. Protein product: CASSPGGRGSYNEQFF.

The table lists this clonotype with many counts. The rearrangement links TRBV9 to TRBJ1-1, with a weak D call TRBD1 (5 bases). The germline gives CDR1 SGDLS, CDR2 YYNGEE. The CDR3 extends over 15 amino acids. Trimming stripped 4 bases from V and 11 bases from J, with 24 bases between. CDR3 coding DNA: TGTGCCAGCAGCCGTAAGCCGGGGGGTGTCGAATTGGCTTTCTTT. It translates to CASSRKPGGVELAFF. The whole variable domain, filled in from reference TRBV9 and TRBJ1-1, reads DSGVTQTPKHLITATGQRVTLRCSPRSGDLSVYWYQQSLDQGLQFLIQYYNGEERAKGNILERFSAQQFPDLHSELNLSSLELGDSALYFCASSRKPGGVELAFFGQGTRLTVV.

In its sample, this clonotype was seen many times. The chain recombines TRBV6-2 or TRBV6-3 with TRBJ2-3; a possible D gene is TRBD2 (5 bases). The germline CDR1 and CDR2 sequences are MNHEY and SVGEGT. V was shortened by 6 bases and J by 0 bases, with 13 bases between the two germline ends. This CDR3 is built from 15 residues. The CDR3 loop reads CASRRRGYSTDTQYF. As DNA, the CDR3 is TGTGCCAGCAGAAGGCGCGGGTATAGCACAGATACGCAGTATTTT.

Ten or more counts support this clonotype. V usage is TRBV6-5 and J usage is TRBJ1-2; no reliable D call. The CDR3 runs 13 residues. The V and J ends lost 0 bases and 4 bases respectively, with 6 bases between them. In germline, CDR1 is MNHEY, CDR2 SVGAGI. Written as DNA, the CDR3 is TGTGCCAGCAGTTACTCAGAGAGCTATGGCTACACCTTC. It encodes CASSYSESYGYTF.

This clonotype was recorded many times. The J gene is TRBJ1-5, the V gene TRBV20-1; 8 nucleotides line up with TRBD1. This CDR3 is 13 amino acids long. J was trimmed by 7 bases and V by 6 bases; bases with no gene match: 8. From germline, CDR1 is DFQATT and CDR2 SNEGSKA (reference sequence). Written as DNA, the CDR3 is TGCAGTGCCCCGGACAGGGAGGGCCAGCCCCAGCATTTT. Its protein is CSAPDREGQPQHF.

There are many counts of this clonotype. The CDR3 loop is CASSLTPAGAQETQYF. The CDR3 nucleotides are TGTGCCAGCAGTTTAACCCCAGCGGGAGCACAAGAGACCCAGTACTTC. The chain couples TRBV28 to TRBJ2-5; 8 positions agree with TRBD2. J lost 2 bases, V lost 2 bases, and 7 bases had no gene match. The CDR3 length is 16 residues. CDR1 and CDR2 from the germline V gene are MDHEN and SYDVKM.

This clonotype appeared many times. The rearrangement uses TRBV20-1 and TRBJ2-3; 13 bases are shared with TRBD2. Germline V gene lookup returns CDR1 DFQATT and CDR2 SNEGSKA (reference sequence). This CDR3 spans 17 amino acids. V gave up 4 bases and J gave up 3 bases; unmatched junction bases: 10. CDR3 sequence (DNA): TGCAGTGCTACCCTCCCGGGACTAGCGGGAATAACAGATACGCAGTATTTT. Protein sequence: CSATLPGLAGITDTQYF.

This clonotype has just a few counts. The rearrangement joins TRBV30 to TRBJ2-6; D may be TRBD1 (5 bases). The CDR3 extends over 17 amino acids. Looked up from germline, CDR1 is GTSNPN and CDR2 is SVGIG (reference sequence). The V end was cut by 2 bases, the J end by 0 bases, with 14 bases between. CDR3 in DNA: TGTGCCTGGAGTACCCAGGGTATGATCTCTGGGGCCAACGTCCTGACTTTC. It codes for CAWSTQGMISGANVLTF.

This clonotype came up many times. The chain recombines TRBV6-1 with TRBJ1-1, with a tentative D call TRBD1 (6 bases). The CDR3 consists of 14 residues. Trimming shortened V by 5 bases and J by 1 base, and 11 bases separated the two germline ends. The germline V gene has CDR1 MNHNS and CDR2 SASEGT. In DNA form, the CDR3 reads TGTGCCAGCAGTCGGGACACCTCGAACACTGAAGCTTTCTTT. This gives the protein CASSRDTSNTEAFF.

This clonotype came up many times. J is TRBJ1-2 and V is TRBV5-1; 7 nucleotides line up with TRBD1. This CDR3 is 15 amino acids long. The germline V gene has CDR1 SGHRS and CDR2 YFSETQ. J lost 3 bases, V lost 0 bases, and 5 bases had no gene match. The CDR3 reads CASSLAEGQHYGYTF. DNA of the CDR3: TGCGCCAGCAGCTTGGCCGAGGGACAGCACTATGGCTACACCTTC.

This clonotype was counted at least ten times. The rearrangement joins TRBV6-1 to TRBJ2-3; a possible D gene is TRBD2 (8 bases). CDR1 MNHNS and CDR2 SASEGT come from the germline V gene. This CDR3 contains 17 residues. Between the trimmed V and J ends, which lost 3 bases and 4 bases, there was a span of 20 bases. The CDR3, as DNA: TGTGCCAGCAGTGAGCAGGGGGGAGCGGGAGTGGCAGATACGCAGTATTTT. Its protein is CASSEQGGAGVADTQYF.

This clonotype was seen ten or more times. This chain links TRBV5-4 with TRBJ2-3; D unresolved. Germline-derived CDR1 and CDR2 are SGHNT and YYREEE (reference sequence). The CDR3 is made up of 13 amino acids. Trimming left V 0 bases short and J 3 bases short, with 5 bases between. The CDR3 sequence is CASSLGPTDTQYF. The CDR3 DNA follows: TGTGCCAGCAGCTTGGGACCTACAGATACGCAGTATTTT. The full variable domain, rest sourced from reference TRBV5-4 and TRBJ2-3, is ETGVTQSPTHLIKTRGQQVTLRCSSQSGHNTVSWYQQALGQGPQFIFQYYREEENGRGNFPPRFSGLQFPNYSSELNVNALELDDSALYLCASSLGPTDTQYFGPGTRLTVL.

This clonotype was counted ten times or more. This chain links TRBV28 with TRBJ1-2, with D tentatively TRBD1 (5 bases). Germline CDR1 reads MDHEN; CDR2 reads SYDVKM. The CDR3 contains 14 residues. V lost 6 bases and J lost 7, with 18 bases in between. DNA for the CDR3: TGTGCCAGCAGCATGCCCCGGGACTACAGTGGCTACACCTTC. Its translation is CASSMPRDYSGYTF.

The rearrangement joins TRBV11-2 to TRBJ2-7, with D possibly being TRBD1 or TRBD2 (5 bases each). Germline V gene sequence: CDR1 SGHAT, CDR2 FQNNGV. V lost 5 bases, J lost 5 bases, and 22 bases lay in between. CDR3 length: 16 amino acids. Here the CDR3 reads CASSRQRSGTTNEQYF. The CDR3 region has the DNA TGTGCCAGCAGCCGGCAACGATCGGGGACCACTAACGAGCAGTACTTC. Combining the CDR3 with reference TRBV11-2 and TRBJ2-7 gives the whole variable domain EAGVAQSPRYKIIEKRQSVAFWCNPISGHATLYWYQQILGQGPKLLIQFQNNGVVDDSQLPKDRFSAERLKGVDSTLKIQPAKLEDSAVYLCASSRQRSGTTNEQYFGPGTRLTVT.

This clonotype has a count of ten or more. V gene TRBV4-2 combines with J gene TRBJ2-5; the D is unclear. The CDR3 covers 15 residues. From germline, CDR1 is LGHNA and CDR2 YNFKEQ. Trimming shortened V by 0 bases and J by 1 base, and 9 bases separated the two germline ends. In nucleotides, the CDR3 is TGTGCCAGCAGCCAAGATCAGAAGGGCCAAGAGACCCAGTACTTC. It is translated as CASSQDQKGQETQYF.

This clonotype was counted at least ten times. The chain employs TRBV28 and TRBJ2-1, with TRBD2 matching 13 bases. Germline V CDR1 and CDR2: MDHEN, SYDVKM. V shed 5 bases and J 9 bases; nucleotides not matched to a gene: 22. This CDR3 comprises 20 residues. CDR3 loop: CASSPTRTSGRRVGVSEQFF. CDR3 nucleotide sequence: TGTGCCAGCAGTCCTACCCGGACTAGCGGGAGAAGGGTTGGTGTTTCTGAGCAGTTCTTC.

This clonotype was detected many times. J is TRBJ1-1 and V is TRBV7-2; TRBD1 is a possible D gene (5 bases). The ends were cut back, 4 bases at V and 1 base at J, with 13 bases in the middle. Germline V gives CDR1 SGHTA, CDR2 FQGNSA. The CDR3 loop spans 15 amino acids. CDR3 in amino acids: CASSSRQWGNTEAFF. The CDR3 bases are TGTGCCAGCAGCTCCCGACAGTGGGGGAACACTGAAGCTTTCTTT.

This clonotype occurred many times. This rearrangement joins TRBV6-6 to TRBJ2-1, with TRBD1 as a possible D gene (6 bases). V was cut by 7 bases and J by 10 bases, with 8 bases left in between. Germline V gene data show CDR1 as MNHNY and CDR2 as SVGAGI (reference sequence). The CDR3 has 10 residues. The CDR3 reads CASKGVEQFF. The DNA of the CDR3 is TGTGCCAGCAAGGGGGTGGAGCAGTTCTTC.

The table lists this clonotype with many counts. The genes are TRBV5-1 and TRBJ2-7; TRBD2 aligns across 8 bases. This CDR3 is built from 14 residues. Germline V gene lookup returns CDR1 SGHRS and CDR2 YFSETQ. Trimming at V came to 5 bases and at J to 3 bases, leaving 7 bases not matched to a gene. CDR3 nucleotides: TGCGCCAGCAGGATGGGACTAGGGTTCTACGAGCAGTACTTC. Encoded protein: CASRMGLGFYEQYF.

Many counts were recorded for this clonotype. This sequence joins TRBV7-2 and TRBJ2-3, with TRBD2 as a possible D gene (7 bases). Germline values: CDR1 SGHTA, CDR2 FQGNSA. The V end was cut by 5 bases, the J end by 5 bases, with 14 bases between. The CDR3 has 14 residues. CDR3 sequence: CASSRGAALDTQYF. CDR3 in DNA: TGTGCCAGCAGCCGGGGGGCCGCATTAGATACGCAGTATTTT.

Ten or more counts support this clonotype. The rearrangement uses TRBV20-1 and TRBJ2-3, with D tentatively TRBD2 (6 bases). CDR1 DFQATT and CDR2 SNEGSKA come from the germline V gene (reference sequence). The CDR3 covers 12 residues. V was clipped by 5 bases and J by 3 bases, with 9 bases between them. Here the CDR3 reads CSAPAGTDTQYF. CDR3 DNA sequence: TGCAGTGCTCCGGCGGGGACAGATACGCAGTATTTT.

This clonotype was recorded at least ten times. The chain recombines TRBV5-1 with TRBJ1-1, with 7 bases fitting TRBD1. This CDR3 has 14 amino acids. The ends lost 4 bases at V and 8 bases at J; junction bases unmatched: 11. Germline V lookup: CDR1 SGHRS, CDR2 YFSETQ. CDR3 coding DNA: TGCGCCAGCAGCCGGCGACGGGACAGCGAAGAAGCTTTCTTT. This translates into CASSRRRDSEEAFF.

CDR3 residues: CASSPPQGIQETQYF. The CDR3, as DNA: TGCGCCAGCAGCCCCCCACAGGGGATCCAAGAGACCCAGTACTTC. This sequence joins TRBV5-1 and TRBJ2-5; 7 bases fit TRBD1. Trimming at V came to 4 bases and at J to 1 base, leaving 7 bases not matched to a gene. This CDR3 comprises 15 residues. In germline, CDR1 is SGHRS, CDR2 YFSETQ.